The 4 T cell receptor beta chains presented below share a single source sample, sequenced in a study of T cells after yellow fever vaccination. TCRdb itself ran the 5' RACE reads through MiXCR, one entry per CDR3 protein. The sample holds some 300,000 distinct CDR3 sequences; 3% to 4.5% are singletons and the top ten take about 25%. Sequenced here: PBMCs, sampled on the day of the yellow fever booster vaccination. These receptors were obtained from a man aged 18 to 35 who received the YFV17D yellow fever vaccine.

This clonotype showed up just a few times. V and J are TRBV20-1 and TRBJ2-2; D might be TRBD1 or TRBD2, each matching 5 bases. CDR3 length: 16 residues. Germline CDR1 and CDR2: DFQATT and SNEGSKA (reference sequence). The V end lost 4 bases, the J end lost 4 bases, and 19 bases lay between the germline ends. CDR3 sequence: CSAMGPRVRSTGELFF. CDR3 DNA sequence: TGCAGTGCTATGGGACCACGGGTTCGATCCACCGGGGAGCTGTTTTTT.

This clonotype was seen more than once but under ten times. This chain uses TRBV4-2 with TRBJ1-5; D is perhaps TRBD1 (6 bases). Trimming took 4 bases from V and 3 from J, leaving 10 bases between them. The CDR3 runs 14 residues. Germline V CDR1 and CDR2: LGHNA, YNFKEQ. The CDR3 coding sequence is TGTGCCAGCAGCCCGGACAGATTCAATCAGCCCCAGCATTTT. As protein: CASSPDRFNQPQHF.

The chain couples TRBV6-2 or TRBV6-3 to TRBJ1-2, with D tentatively TRBD1 (6 bases). This CDR3 is 12 amino acids long. Trimming removed 6 bases at V and 11 bases at J, with 16 bases between. The germline CDR1 and CDR2 sequences are MNHEY and SVGEGT. The CDR3 DNA reads TGTGCCAGCAGCACCCTTTGGGGGCCTTACACCTTC. Its protein product is CASSTLWGPYTF.

This clonotype was recorded at least ten times. V and J are TRBV5-5 and TRBJ2-7; 7 bases agree with TRBD1. CDR3 length: 15 amino acids. Germline V gene data show CDR1 as SGHKS and CDR2 as YYEKEE (reference sequence). V was clipped by 3 bases and J by 5 bases; unmatched bases: 11. The CDR3 coding sequence is TGTGCCAGCAGCTGGAGCCGCGACAGGGCCCACGAGCAGTACGTC. Encoded protein: CASSWSRDRAHEQYV.